Listed below are T cell receptor beta chains from one sample, sequenced in a study of beta chain features in type 1 diabetes. The data were produced by immunoSEQ multiplex PCR, yet TCRdb's version contains in-frame clones alone and is incomplete. The sample carries 450,000 to 550,000 clones, 30% recorded once. The sample comprised naive CD4+ T cells from blood. The receptor source for this set is a man younger than 35 in good health. Each CDR3 is given with its conserved first and last residue. A D gene is named only where the DNA matches it firmly. Size is omitted from some rows. Given values are once, few, many or a class for expanded clones.

j_call d_call clone_size v_call cdr3_nt cdr3_aa
TRBJ2-7 . . TRBV9 TGTGCCAGCAGCGTAAGTTGGCGGTCCGAGCAGTACTTC CASSVSWRSEQYF
TRBJ2-6 . . TRBV29-1 TGCAGCGTTGAGGGTCCTGGGGCCAACGTCCTGACTTTC CSVEGPGANVLTF
TRBJ2-7 . few TRBV4-1 TGCGCCAGCAGCCAAACGAGGGATCGGGTCGCCTACGAGCAGTACTTC CASSQTRDRVAYEQYF
TRBJ2-6 . once TRBV6-1 TGTGCCGGCGCCTTCTCTGGGGCCAACGTCCTGACTTTC CAGAFSGANVLTF
TRBJ2-1 TRBD2 few TRBV30 TGTGCCTGGAGTGGAGCGGGAGTAGACAATGAGCAGTTCTTC CAWSGAGVDNEQFF
TRBJ1-1 . . TRBV25-1 TGTGCCAGCAGGCCCGTTGGGGGCACTGAAGCTTTCTTT CASRPVGGTEAFF
TRBJ1-5 . . TRBV5-1 TGCGCCAGCAGCTTGGAGGCAGGGAATCAGCCCCAGCATTTT CASSLEAGNQPQHF
TRBJ2-5 . few TRBV29-1 TGCAGCGCCGCGACTAGTGGCGAGACCCAGTACTTC CSAATSGETQYF
TRBJ2-7 . few TRBV30 TGTGCCTGGACCCGGACGGACGGGGGAGTAGCCTACGAGCAGTACTTC CAWTRTDGGVAYEQYF
TRBJ2-2 . . TRBV9 TGTGCCAGCAGCGAGGACCTGGCGGGCCCCGACACCGGGGAGCTGTTTTTT CASSEDLAGPDTGELFF
TRBJ2-1 . . TRBV25-1 TGTGCCAGCAGTGAACAGGGGAGGGGTGAGCAGTTCTTC CASSEQGRGEQFF
TRBJ2-1 . few TRBV7-2 TGTGCCAGCAGCCGGGACGGTTCAACCTACAATGAGCAGTTCTTC CASSRDGSTYNEQFF
TRBJ1-5 . . TRBV7-6 TGTGCCAGCAGCGCTCAACAGAATCAGCCCCAGCATTTT CASSAQQNQPQHF
TRBJ2-2 . . TRBV30 TGTGCCTGGAGTGTGATCGGGAGAAACACCGGGGAGCTGTTTTTT CAWSVIGRNTGELFF
TRBJ2-7 . . TRBV7-2 TGTGCCAGCAGCCGCTCCAACTACGAGCAGTACTTC CASSRSNYEQYF
TRBJ2-3 . few TRBV14 TGTGCCAGCAGCCAAGAAAGAAGGGGCAGGGATACGCAGTATTTT CASSQERRGRDTQYF
TRBJ2-1 TRBD2 . TRBV4-3 TGCGCCAGCAGCCTCGAAGCGGGAGTTCGCTACAATGAGCAGTTCTTC CASSLEAGVRYNEQFF
TRBJ1-2 . few TRBV25-1 TGTGCCAGCAGTGAATGGTCGACAGAACTCTATGGCTACACCTTC CASSEWSTELYGYTF
TRBJ2-5 TRBD2 . TRBV9 TGTGCCAGCAGCGTAGGGGGCCTAGCGGGAGCAGAGACCCAGTACTTC CASSVGGLAGAETQYF
TRBJ2-7 . . TRBV30 TGTGCCTGGGGTAACCCGGGACACTCCTACGAGCAGTACTTC CAWGNPGHSYEQYF
TRBJ2-3 TRBD2 . TRBV30 TGTGCCTGGAGACTAGCGGGAGGGCGGACAGATACGCAGTATTTT CAWRLAGGRTDTQYF
TRBJ2-2 . few TRBV18 TGTGCCAGCTCACAGGACAGAACCGGGGAGCTGTTTTTT CASSQDRTGELFF
TRBJ2-1 . . TRBV7-2 TGTGCCAGCAGCTCCGCACTCCCCGCCGAGCAGTTCTTC CASSSALPAEQFF
TRBJ2-5 TRBD2 . TRBV6-5 TGTGCCAGCAGTCTGGGGACTAGCTCAGAGACCCAGTACTTC CASSLGTSSETQYF
TRBJ2-7 . . TRBV5-1 TGCGCCAGCAGCTCATCCGGGACTGCCTCCGAGCAGTACTTC CASSSSGTASEQYF
TRBJ2-2 . . TRBV4-1 TGCGCCAGCAGCCCCCTGGGGTGGGGGGAGCTGTTTTTT CASSPLGWGELFF
TRBJ1-1 . . TRBV28 TGTGCCAGCAGTTTAGGCTATAGATACACTGAAGCTTTCTTT CASSLGYRYTEAFF
TRBJ2-1 . few TRBV11-2 TGTGCCAGCAGCTTACATGGGACGCAGCTTAACTCCTACAATGAGCAGTTCTTC CASSLHGTQLNSYNEQFF
TRBJ2-7 TRBD2 few TRBV11-1 TGTGCCAGCAGCCCGGGGACTAGCGGGACCTACGAGCAGTACTTC CASSPGTSGTYEQYF
TRBJ2-1 TRBD1 . TRBV29-1 TGCAGCGTTGAGGACGCGTGGACAGGGTCCAATGAGCAGTTCTTC CSVEDAWTGSNEQFF
TRBJ2-4 TRBD2 few TRBV7-9 TGTGCCAGCAGCTCCCTGGGGGTAGCGGGAGCGAAAAACATTCAGTACTTC CASSSLGVAGAKNIQYF